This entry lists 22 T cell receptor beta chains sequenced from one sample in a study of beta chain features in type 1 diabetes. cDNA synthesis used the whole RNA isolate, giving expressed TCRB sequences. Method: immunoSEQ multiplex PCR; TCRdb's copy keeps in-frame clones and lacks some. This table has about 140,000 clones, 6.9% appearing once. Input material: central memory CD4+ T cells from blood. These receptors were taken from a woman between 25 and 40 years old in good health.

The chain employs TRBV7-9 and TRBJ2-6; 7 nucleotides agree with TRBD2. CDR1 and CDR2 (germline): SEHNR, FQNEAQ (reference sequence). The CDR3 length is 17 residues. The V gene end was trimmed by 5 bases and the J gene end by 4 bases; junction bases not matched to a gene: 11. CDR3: CASSQDLRAGGANVLTF. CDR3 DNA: TGTGCCAGCAGCCAAGATCTTAGAGCGGGAGGGGCCAACGTCCTGACTTTC.

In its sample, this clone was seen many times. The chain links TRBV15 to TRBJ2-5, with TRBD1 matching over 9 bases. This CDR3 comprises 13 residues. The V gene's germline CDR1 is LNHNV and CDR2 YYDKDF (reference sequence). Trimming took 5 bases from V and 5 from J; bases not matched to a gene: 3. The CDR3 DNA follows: TGTGCCACCAGCCCGGACAGGGGCGAGACCCAGTACTTC. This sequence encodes CATSPDRGETQYF.

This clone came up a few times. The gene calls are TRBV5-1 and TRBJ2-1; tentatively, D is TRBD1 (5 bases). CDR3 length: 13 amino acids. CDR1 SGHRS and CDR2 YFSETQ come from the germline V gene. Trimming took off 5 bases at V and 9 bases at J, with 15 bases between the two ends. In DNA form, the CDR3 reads TGCGCCAGCAGAAGGACGGAGCAGGGTGAGCAGTTCTTC. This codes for CASRRTEQGEQFF.

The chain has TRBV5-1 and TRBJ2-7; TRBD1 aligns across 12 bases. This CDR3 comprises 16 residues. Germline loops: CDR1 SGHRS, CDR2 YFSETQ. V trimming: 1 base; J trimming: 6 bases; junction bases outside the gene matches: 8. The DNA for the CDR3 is TGCGCCAGCAGCTTGATACGACCGGGACAGGGGGCCGAGCAGTACTTC. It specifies CASSLIRPGQGAEQYF. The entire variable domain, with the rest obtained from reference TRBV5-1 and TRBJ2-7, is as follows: KAGVTQTPRYLIKTRGQQVTLSCSPISGHRSVSWYQQTPGQGLQFLFEYFSETQRNKGNFPGRFSGRQFSNSRSEMNVSTLELGDSALYLCASSLIRPGQGAEQYFGPGTRLTVT.

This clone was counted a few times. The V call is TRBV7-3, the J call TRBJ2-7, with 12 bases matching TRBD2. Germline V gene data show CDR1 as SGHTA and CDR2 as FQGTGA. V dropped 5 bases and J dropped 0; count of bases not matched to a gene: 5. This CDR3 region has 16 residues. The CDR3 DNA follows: TGTGCCAGCAGCGAATCGACTAGCGGGAGCTCCTACGAGCAGTACTTC. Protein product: CASSESTSGSSYEQYF.

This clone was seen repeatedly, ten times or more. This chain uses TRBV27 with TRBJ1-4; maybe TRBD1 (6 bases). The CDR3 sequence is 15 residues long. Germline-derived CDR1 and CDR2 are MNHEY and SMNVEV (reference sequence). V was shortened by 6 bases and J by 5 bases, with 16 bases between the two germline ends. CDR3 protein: CASRGTGWVNEKLFF. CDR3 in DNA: TGTGCCAGCAGGGGAACAGGGTGGGTGAATGAAAAACTGTTTTTT.

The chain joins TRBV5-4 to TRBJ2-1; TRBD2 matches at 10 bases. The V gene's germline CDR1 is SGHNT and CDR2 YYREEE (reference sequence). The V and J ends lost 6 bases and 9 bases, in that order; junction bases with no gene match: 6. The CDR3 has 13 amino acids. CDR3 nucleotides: TGTGCCAGCACCGCTAGCGGGAGCATTGAGCAGTTCTTC. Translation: CASTASGSIEQFF.

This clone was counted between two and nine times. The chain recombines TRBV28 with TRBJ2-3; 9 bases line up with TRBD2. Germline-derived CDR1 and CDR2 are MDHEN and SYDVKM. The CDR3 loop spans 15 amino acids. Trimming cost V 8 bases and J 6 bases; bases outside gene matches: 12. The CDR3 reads CASLTSGRSGDTQYF. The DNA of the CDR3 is TGTGCCAGCCTGACCAGCGGGAGGAGTGGGGATACGCAGTATTTT.

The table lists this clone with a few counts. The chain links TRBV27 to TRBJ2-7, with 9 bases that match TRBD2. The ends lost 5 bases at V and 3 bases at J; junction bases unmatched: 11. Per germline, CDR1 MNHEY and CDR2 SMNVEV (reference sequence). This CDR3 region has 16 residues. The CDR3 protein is CASSRNIAGEIYEQYF. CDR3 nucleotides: TGTGCCAGCAGTCGCAACATAGCGGGAGAGATCTACGAGCAGTACTTC.

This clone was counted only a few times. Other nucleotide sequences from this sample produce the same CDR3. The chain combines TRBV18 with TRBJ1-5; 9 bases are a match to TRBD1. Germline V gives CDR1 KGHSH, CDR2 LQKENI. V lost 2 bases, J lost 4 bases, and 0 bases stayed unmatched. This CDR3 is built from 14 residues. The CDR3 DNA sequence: TGTGCCAGCTCACCAGGACAGGGGAATCAGCCCCAGCATTTT. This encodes CASSPGQGNQPQHF.

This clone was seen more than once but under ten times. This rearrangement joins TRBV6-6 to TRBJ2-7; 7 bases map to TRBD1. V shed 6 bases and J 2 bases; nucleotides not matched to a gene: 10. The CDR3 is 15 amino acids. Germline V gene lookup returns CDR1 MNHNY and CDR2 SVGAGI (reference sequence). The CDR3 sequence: CASRDPTGVTYEQYF. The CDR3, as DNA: TGTGCCAGCAGAGACCCCACAGGGGTGACCTACGAGCAGTACTTC.

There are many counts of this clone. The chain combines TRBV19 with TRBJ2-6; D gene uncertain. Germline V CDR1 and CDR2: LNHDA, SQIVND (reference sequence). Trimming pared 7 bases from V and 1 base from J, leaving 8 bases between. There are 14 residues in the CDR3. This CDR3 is CASNLPSGANVLTF. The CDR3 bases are TGTGCCAGTAATCTCCCGTCTGGGGCCAACGTCCTGACTTTC.

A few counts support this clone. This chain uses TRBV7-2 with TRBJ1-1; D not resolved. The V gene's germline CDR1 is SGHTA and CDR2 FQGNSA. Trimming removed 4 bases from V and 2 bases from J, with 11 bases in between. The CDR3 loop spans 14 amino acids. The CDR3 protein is CASSSTVPNTEAFF. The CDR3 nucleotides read TGTGCCAGCAGCTCTACGGTTCCTAACACTGAAGCTTTCTTT.

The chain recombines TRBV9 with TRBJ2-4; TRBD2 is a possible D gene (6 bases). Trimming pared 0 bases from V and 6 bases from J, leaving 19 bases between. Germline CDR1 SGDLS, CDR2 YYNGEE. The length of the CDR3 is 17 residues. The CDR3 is CASSVEGRPSWGNIQYF. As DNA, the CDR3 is TGTGCCAGCAGCGTAGAAGGGAGGCCATCTTGGGGAAACATTCAGTACTTC.

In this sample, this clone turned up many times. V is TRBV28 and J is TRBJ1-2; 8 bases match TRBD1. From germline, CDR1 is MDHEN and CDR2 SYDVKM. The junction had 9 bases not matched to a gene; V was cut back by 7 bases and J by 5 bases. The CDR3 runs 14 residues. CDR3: CASKNAGQGYGYTF. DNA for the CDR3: TGTGCCAGCAAAAACGCCGGACAGGGTTATGGCTACACCTTC.

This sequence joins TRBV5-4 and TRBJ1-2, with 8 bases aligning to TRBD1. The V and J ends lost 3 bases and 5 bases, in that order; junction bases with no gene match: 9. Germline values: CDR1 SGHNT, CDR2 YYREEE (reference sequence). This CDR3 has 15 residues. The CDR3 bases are TGTGCCAGCAGCTCAGCATCAGGGGGCGATTATGGCTACACCTTC. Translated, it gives CASSSASGGDYGYTF.

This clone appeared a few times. The CDR3 DNA reads TGTGCCAGCAGCTTGGTGATGGGCGGCAGGGTTATTAACTATGGCTACACCTTC. As protein: CASSLVMGGRVINYGYTF. This sequence joins TRBV5-4 and TRBJ1-2, with a possible D match to TRBD1 (5 bases). CDR3 length equals 18 residues. Germline assignment: CDR1 SGHNT and CDR2 YYREEE (reference sequence). V lost 0 bases and J lost 1, with 19 bases in between.

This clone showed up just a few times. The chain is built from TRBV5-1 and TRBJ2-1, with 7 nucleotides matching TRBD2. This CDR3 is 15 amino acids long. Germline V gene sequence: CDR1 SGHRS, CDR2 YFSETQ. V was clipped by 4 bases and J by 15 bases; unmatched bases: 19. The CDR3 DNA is TGCGCCAGCAGCATGTTGCCGGGGGGAGGATCCCCTCGGTTCTTC. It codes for CASSMLPGGGSPRFF.

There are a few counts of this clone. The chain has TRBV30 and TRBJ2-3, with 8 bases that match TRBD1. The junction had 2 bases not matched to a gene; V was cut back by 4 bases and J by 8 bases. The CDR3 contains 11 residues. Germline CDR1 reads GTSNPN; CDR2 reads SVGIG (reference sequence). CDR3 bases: TGTGCCTGGAAACAGGGGGTTACGCAGTATTTT. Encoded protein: CAWKQGVTQYF.

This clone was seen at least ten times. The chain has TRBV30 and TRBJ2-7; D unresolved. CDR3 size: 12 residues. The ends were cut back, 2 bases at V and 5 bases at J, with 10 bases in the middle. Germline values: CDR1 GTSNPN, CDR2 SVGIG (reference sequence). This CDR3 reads CAWSSSTNEQYF. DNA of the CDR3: TGTGCCTGGAGTTCGTCTACCAACGAGCAGTACTTC.

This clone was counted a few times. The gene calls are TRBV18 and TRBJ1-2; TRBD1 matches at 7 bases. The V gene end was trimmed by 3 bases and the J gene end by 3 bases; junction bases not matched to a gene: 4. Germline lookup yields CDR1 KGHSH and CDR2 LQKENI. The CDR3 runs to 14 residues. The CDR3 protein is CASSPGQADYGYTF. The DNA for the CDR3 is TGTGCCAGCTCACCCGGACAGGCCGACTATGGCTACACCTTC.

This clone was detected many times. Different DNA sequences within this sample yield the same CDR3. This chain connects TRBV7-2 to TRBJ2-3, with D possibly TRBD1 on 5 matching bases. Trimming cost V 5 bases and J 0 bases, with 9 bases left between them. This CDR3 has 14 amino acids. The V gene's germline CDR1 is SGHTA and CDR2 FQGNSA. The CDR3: CASSPGHSTDTQYF. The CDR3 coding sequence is TGTGCCAGCAGCCCCGGACACAGCACAGATACGCAGTATTTT. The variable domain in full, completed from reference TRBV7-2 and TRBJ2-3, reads GAGVSQSPSNKVTEKGKDVELRCDPISGHTALYWYRQSLGQGLEFLIYFQGNSAPDKSGLPSDRFSAERTGGSVSTLTIQRTQQEDSAVYLCASSPGHSTDTQYFGPGTRLTVL.